These 17 T cell receptor beta chains were all obtained from the same sample, sequenced in a study of vaccination and CD4 T cells after COVID-19. Treatment noted: approximately nine-day PBMC culture with coronavirus spike peptide pools or control peptides (ViraFEST assay). Cultured CD4+ T cell DNA underwent sequencing with the Oncomine TCR Beta short-read assay. A single record per CDR3 protein comes from TCRdb applying MiXCR to the PCR reads. The table lists just over 20,000 distinct CDR3 sequences, about 48% of them singletons. These receptors' targets are unknown. The material sequenced was CD4+ T cells from blood, cultured in vitro. The receptors stem from a human donor who had recovered from COVID-19.

The chain joins TRBV25-1 to TRBJ2-7, with 10 bases identical to TRBD1. The CDR3 covers 16 residues. V was clipped by 3 bases and J by 4 bases; unmatched bases: 9. Germline V CDR1 and CDR2: MGHDK, SYGVNS. CDR3 protein: CASSDGTGTGAYEQYF. The CDR3 DNA reads TGTGCCAGCAGTGATGGAACCGGGACAGGGGCATACGAGCAGTACTTC.

The chain recombines TRBV6-1 with TRBJ1-2, with D possibly being TRBD1 (5 bases). The CDR3 length is 14 residues. The V gene lost 8 bases and the J gene lost 4 bases, with 17 bases spanning the gap. Looked up from germline, CDR1 is MNHNS and CDR2 is SASEGT. In DNA, the CDR3 is TGTGCCAGCGGAACGTCCGACAGCCGCTATGGCTACACCTTC. Amino acid sequence: CASGTSDSRYGYTF.

V usage is TRBV11-3 and J usage is TRBJ2-3, with TRBD2 matching 8 bases. Per germline, CDR1 SGHNT and CDR2 YENEEA. The CDR3 covers 16 residues. The V and J ends lost 3 bases and 3 bases, in that order; junction bases with no gene match: 8. CDR3 protein: CASSFIAGPVTDTQYF. Written as DNA, the CDR3 is TGTGCCAGCAGCTTCATAGCGGGGCCGGTGACAGATACGCAGTATTTT.

This clonotype was picked up a small number of times. The gene calls are TRBV7-9 and TRBJ1-3; D ambiguous. This CDR3 has 13 residues. V shed 3 bases and J shed 3 bases, with 6 bases lying between them. Germline CDR1 reads SEHNR; CDR2 reads FQNEAQ (reference sequence). CDR3 DNA: TGTGCCAGCAGCTTTGAGCGTGGAAACACCATATATTTT. It is translated as CASSFERGNTIYF. Combining the CDR3 with reference TRBV7-9 and TRBJ1-3 gives the whole variable domain DTGVSQNPRHKITKRGQNVTFRCDPISEHNRLYWYRQTLGQGPEFLTYFQNEAQLEKSRLLSDRFSAERPKGSFSTLEIQRTEQGDSAMYLCASSFERGNTIYFGEGSWLTVV.

Only a few counts were recorded for this clonotype. The chain links TRBV6-2 or TRBV6-3 to TRBJ2-2; tentatively, D is TRBD1 (6 bases). The CDR3 is made up of 14 amino acids. The V gene's germline CDR1 is MNHEY and CDR2 SVGEGT. With 7 bases removed from V and 5 bases from J, the gap between germline ends came to 14 bases. CDR3 protein: CASTGTSETGELFF. DNA of the CDR3: TGTGCCAGCACCGGGACAAGTGAAACCGGGGAGCTGTTTTTT.

The gene calls are TRBV30 and TRBJ2-7, with 7 positions matching TRBD2. J lost 5 bases, V lost 2 bases, and 12 bases had no gene match. Germline V lookup: CDR1 GTSNPN, CDR2 SVGIG (reference sequence). The CDR3 contains 15 residues. The CDR3 DNA sequence: TGTGCCTGGAGTCCTCCTCGGGGAGGGTTCAACGAGCAGTACTTC. It translates to CAWSPPRGGFNEQYF.

The chain joins TRBV6-1 to TRBJ2-7; 7 bases match TRBD2. The CDR3 spans 12 residues. The junction had 2 bases not matched to a gene; V was cut back by 6 bases and J by 3 bases. Looked up from germline, CDR1 is MNHNS and CDR2 is SASEGT. CDR3 sequence: CASRGDYYEQYF. CDR3 DNA sequence: TGTGCCAGCAGAGGGGACTACTACGAGCAGTACTTC.

This clonotype was recorded only once. The chain employs TRBV5-8 and TRBJ2-4, with 7 bases matching TRBD2. This CDR3 is built from 15 residues. The J segment lost 8 bases and the V segment lost 0 bases, leaving 8 bases of the junction unmatched. The germline CDR1 and CDR2 sequences are SGHTS and YDEGEE. The CDR3, as DNA: TGTGCCAGCAGCTTGGTGGTAGCGGGTGGAGACATTCAGTACTTC. It is translated as CASSLVVAGGDIQYF.

The V gene is TRBV9, the J gene TRBJ2-7, with 9 bases that match TRBD2. Germline lookup yields CDR1 SGDLS and CDR2 YYNGEE. V lost 4 bases, J lost 2 bases, and 4 bases stayed unmatched. The CDR3 runs 14 residues. The CDR3 protein is CASSTLAGAYEQYF. CDR3 coding DNA: TGTGCCAGCAGCACCTTAGCGGGGGCCTACGAGCAGTACTTC.

The CDR3 nucleotides read TGTGCCAGCAGTCCCCGCGCGGGTGGAGGCGAGCAGTACTTC. Translating it yields CASSPRAGGGEQYF. The rearrangement uses TRBV2 and TRBJ2-7; D may be TRBD2 (5 bases). CDR3 length: 14 residues. Deletions cut 5 bases from V and 6 bases from J, with 17 bases between. Germline CDR1 reads SNHLY; CDR2 reads FYNNEI.

The CDR3 DNA sequence: TGCAGTGCCGCCGGACAGGGGGAGTGGATTGAAGCTTTCTTT. Its protein product is CSAAGQGEWIEAFF. The chain has TRBV20-1 and TRBJ1-1; 10 nucleotides agree with TRBD1. The germline gives CDR1 DFQATT, CDR2 SNEGSKA (reference sequence). This CDR3 spans 14 amino acids. Trimming took 6 bases from V and 7 from J; bases not matched to a gene: 11.

This clonotype has only a few counts. V and J are TRBV20-1 and TRBJ1-6; D might be TRBD1 (6 bases). The V end lost 5 bases, the J end lost 4 bases, and 9 bases lay between the germline ends. This CDR3 has 13 residues. Per the germline V gene, CDR1 is DFQATT and CDR2 is SNEGSKA (reference sequence). In DNA, the CDR3 is TGCAGTGCTTCGACAGGATATAATTCACCCCTCCACTTT. It translates to CSASTGYNSPLHF.

V usage is TRBV21-1 and J usage is TRBJ2-3. TRBV21-1 is recorded as a pseudogene. The length of the CDR3 is 14 residues. In DNA, the CDR3 is TGTGCCAGCAGCAAAGTGGGATCCACAGATACGCAGTATTTT. This translates into CASSKVGSTDTQYF.

This clonotype was found once. The chain combines TRBV28 with TRBJ1-1, with D perhaps TRBD1 (6 bases). V was cut by 2 bases and J by 10 bases, with 17 bases left in between. The CDR3 runs 14 residues. Looked up from germline, CDR1 is MDHEN and CDR2 is SYDVKM. In nucleotides, the CDR3 is TGTGCCAGCAGTTTAGCCGGTCGGGGGCTGGGAGCTTTCTTT. Translating gives CASSLAGRGLGAFF. The full variable domain, in which reference TRBV28 and TRBJ1-1 provide the parts outside the CDR3, is DVKVTQSSRYLVKRTGEKVFLECVQDMDHENMFWYRQDPGLGLRLIYFSYDVKMKEKGDIPEGYSVSREKKERFSLILESASTNQTSMYLCASSLAGRGLGAFFGQGTRLTVV.

This clonotype was picked up a small number of times. The chain combines TRBV20-1 with TRBJ1-5; possibly TRBD1 for D (5 bases). Germline V lookup: CDR1 DFQATT, CDR2 SNEGSKA (reference sequence). The CDR3 has 13 residues. V shed 5 bases and J shed 0 bases, with 8 bases lying between them. The chain's CDR3 is CSAGGVSNQPQHF. DNA of the CDR3: TGCAGTGCTGGGGGTGTTAGCAATCAGCCCCAGCATTTT.

The chain is built from TRBV7-6 and TRBJ2-7; D might be TRBD1 (5 bases). V lost 5 bases to trimming and J lost 1 base, with 9 bases between them. The germline gives CDR1 SGHVS, CDR2 FNYEAQ. CDR3 length: 13 amino acids. As DNA, the CDR3 is TGTGCCAGCAGCCCGAGGACATCCTACGAGCAGTACTTC. This encodes CASSPRTSYEQYF.

V is TRBV25-1 and J is TRBJ1-4, with TRBD1 identical over 8 bases. Germline V gives CDR1 MGHDK, CDR2 SYGVNS. The V segment lost 5 bases and the J segment 4 bases; nucleotides outside the gene matches: 6. The CDR3 consists of 15 residues. The CDR3 sequence: CASSLQGGFNEKLFF. CDR3 coding DNA: TGTGCCAGCAGTTTACAGGGGGGATTTAATGAAAAACTGTTTTTT.